The clone carrying this TCR beta chain was seen at least ten times. Its antigen remains unknown. For TCRbeta, the library was prepared with unique molecular identifiers. TCRdb independently ran MiXCR on the PCR reads; one entry per CDR3 protein. The sample shows around 500,000 distinct CDR3 sequences, about 23% of them seen only once. The entry originates in a study of T-cell reconstitution after alpha-beta-depleted transplantation in children. Overall study findings and caveats: Where some patients showed high TCRbeta diversity at day 60, it came from recipient T cells and thymic progenitors that had survived. Among T cells one year after transplant, newly produced cells accounted for most counts and diversity. Reported findings indicate that, about two months after transplant, alpha-beta T cells came from several hundred expanded clones, which were derived from non-depleted graft cells.

CDR1 DFQATT and CDR2 SNEGSKA come from the germline V gene (reference sequence). Unmatched junction bases numbered 10, after V lost 5 bases and J lost 8 bases. The length of the CDR3 is 15 residues. The source is a boy under two years old who had a stem cell transplant for acute myeloid leukemia, so the T cells may come from the graft donor. The input for sequencing was PBMCs, mostly from graft donor cells, taken 360 days after TCRalphabeta/CD19-depleted stem cell transplant. V usage is TRBV20-1 and J usage is TRBJ2-1, with TRBD1 identical over 12 bases. The DNA of the CDR3 is TGCAGTGCTTGCCCGGGACAGGGGGCGCGGGATGAGCAGTTCTTC. It encodes CSACPGQGARDEQFF.